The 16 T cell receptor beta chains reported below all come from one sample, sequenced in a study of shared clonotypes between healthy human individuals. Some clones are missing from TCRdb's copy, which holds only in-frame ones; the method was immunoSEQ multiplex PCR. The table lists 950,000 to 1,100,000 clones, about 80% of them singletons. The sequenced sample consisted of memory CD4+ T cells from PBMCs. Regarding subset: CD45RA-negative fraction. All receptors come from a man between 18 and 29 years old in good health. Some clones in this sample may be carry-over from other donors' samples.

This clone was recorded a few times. CDR3 DNA: TGTGCCACCAGCGGGAATGGGGCTAGGGATGAGCAGTTCTTC. Protein sequence: CATSGNGARDEQFF. The rearrangement links TRBV15 to TRBJ2-1; D might be TRBD1 (5 bases). V shed 5 bases and J shed 8 bases, with 16 bases lying between them. The CDR3 runs to 14 residues. Germline loops: CDR1 LNHNV, CDR2 YYDKDF (reference sequence).

CDR3 DNA sequence: TGTGCCTGGAGTGTGCTAGCTTCTTACGAGCAGTACTTC. Translation gives CAWSVLASYEQYF. The chain joins TRBV30 to TRBJ2-7, with D tentatively TRBD2 (5 bases). This CDR3 comprises 13 residues. CDR1 and CDR2 from the germline V gene are GTSNPN and SVGIG (reference sequence). Trimming took 0 bases from V and 4 from J, leaving 10 bases between them.

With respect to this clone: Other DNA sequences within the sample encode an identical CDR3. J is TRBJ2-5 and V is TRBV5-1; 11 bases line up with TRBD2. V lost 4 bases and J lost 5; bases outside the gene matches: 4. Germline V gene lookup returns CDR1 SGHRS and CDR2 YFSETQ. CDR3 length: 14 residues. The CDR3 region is CASSPRTSGETQYF. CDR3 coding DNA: TGCGCCAGCAGCCCCCGGACTAGCGGGGAGACCCAGTACTTC.

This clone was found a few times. The CDR3 DNA reads as TGCGCCAGCAGCAACGGACGGGCTAGCGGGGATTCCTACGAGCAGTACTTC. Encoded protein: CASSNGRASGDSYEQYF. The J gene is TRBJ2-7, the V gene TRBV5-1; 9 nucleotides line up with TRBD2. J was trimmed by 1 base and V by 4 bases; bases with no gene match: 12. Germline loops: CDR1 SGHRS, CDR2 YFSETQ. The CDR3 runs to 17 residues.

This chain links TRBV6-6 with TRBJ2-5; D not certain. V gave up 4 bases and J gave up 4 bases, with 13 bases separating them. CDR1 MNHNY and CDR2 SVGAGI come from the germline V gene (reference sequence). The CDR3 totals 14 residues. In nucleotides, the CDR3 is TGTGCCAGCAGTTCCCACACGGACGGAGAGACCCAGTACTTC. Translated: CASSSHTDGETQYF.

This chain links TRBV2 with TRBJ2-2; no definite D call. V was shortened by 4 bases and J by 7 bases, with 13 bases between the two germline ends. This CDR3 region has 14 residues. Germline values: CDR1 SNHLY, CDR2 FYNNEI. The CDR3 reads CASSALFHGGELFF. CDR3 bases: TGTGCCAGCAGTGCATTATTTCACGGCGGGGAGCTGTTTTTT.

For the CDR3, the DNA is TGTGCCAGCAGCTTAGAAGGCAAGGGGTATGGCTACACCTTC. Residues: CASSLEGKGYGYTF. This chain uses TRBV5-4 with TRBJ1-2; maybe TRBD1 (5 bases). CDR1 is SGHNT and CDR2 is YYREEE in the germline V gene (reference sequence). This CDR3 comprises 14 residues. Trimming took off 2 bases at V and 5 bases at J, with 13 bases between the two ends.

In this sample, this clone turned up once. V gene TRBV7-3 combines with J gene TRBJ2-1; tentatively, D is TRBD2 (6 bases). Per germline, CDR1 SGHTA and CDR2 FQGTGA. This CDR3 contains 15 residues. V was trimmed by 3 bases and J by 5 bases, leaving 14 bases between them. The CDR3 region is CASSFGFGGNNEQFF. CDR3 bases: TGTGCCAGCAGCTTCGGATTCGGGGGAAACAATGAGCAGTTCTTC.

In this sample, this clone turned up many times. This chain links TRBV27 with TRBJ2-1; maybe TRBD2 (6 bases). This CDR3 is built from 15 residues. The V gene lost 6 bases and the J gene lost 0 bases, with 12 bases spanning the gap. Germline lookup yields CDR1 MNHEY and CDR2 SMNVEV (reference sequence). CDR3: CASRLAPRSYNEQFF. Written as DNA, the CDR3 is TGTGCCAGCAGACTAGCTCCCCGCTCCTACAATGAGCAGTTCTTC.

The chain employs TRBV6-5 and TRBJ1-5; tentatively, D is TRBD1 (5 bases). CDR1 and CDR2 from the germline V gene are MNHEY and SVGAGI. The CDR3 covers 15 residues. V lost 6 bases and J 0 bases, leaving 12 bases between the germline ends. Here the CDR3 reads CASRIGTASNQPQHF. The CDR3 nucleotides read TGTGCCAGCAGAATCGGGACCGCTAGCAATCAGCCCCAGCATTTT.

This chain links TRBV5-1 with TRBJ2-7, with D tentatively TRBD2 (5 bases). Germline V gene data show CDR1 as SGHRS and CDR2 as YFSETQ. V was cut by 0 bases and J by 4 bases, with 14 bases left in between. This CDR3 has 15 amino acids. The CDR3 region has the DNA TGCGCCAGCAGCTTGGTGGGAGCCCCCCAATACGAGCAGTACTTC. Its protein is CASSLVGAPQYEQYF.

CDR3 sequence: CASSFGGTRETQYF. CDR3 coding DNA: TGTGCCAGCAGCTTTGGGGGAACGCGGGAGACCCAGTACTTC. The V call is TRBV11-2, the J call TRBJ2-5, with D perhaps assigned TRBD1 or TRBD2 (5 bases each). The CDR3 is made up of 14 amino acids. From germline, CDR1 is SGHAT and CDR2 FQNNGV. V lost 3 bases to trimming and J lost 5 bases, with 13 bases between them.

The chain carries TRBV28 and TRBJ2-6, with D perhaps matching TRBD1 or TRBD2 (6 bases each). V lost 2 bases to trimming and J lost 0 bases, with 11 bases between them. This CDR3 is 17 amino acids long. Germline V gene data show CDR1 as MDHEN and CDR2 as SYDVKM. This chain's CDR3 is CASSLIGGFSGANVLTF. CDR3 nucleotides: TGTGCCAGCAGTTTAATAGGGGGGTTCTCTGGGGCCAACGTCCTGACTTTC.

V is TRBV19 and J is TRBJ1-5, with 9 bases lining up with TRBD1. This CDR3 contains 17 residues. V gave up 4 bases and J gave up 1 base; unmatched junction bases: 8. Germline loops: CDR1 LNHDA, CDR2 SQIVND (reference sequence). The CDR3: CASSSGLQGASNQPQHF. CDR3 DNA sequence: TGTGCCAGTAGTAGCGGCCTACAGGGGGCGAGCAATCAGCCCCAGCATTTT.

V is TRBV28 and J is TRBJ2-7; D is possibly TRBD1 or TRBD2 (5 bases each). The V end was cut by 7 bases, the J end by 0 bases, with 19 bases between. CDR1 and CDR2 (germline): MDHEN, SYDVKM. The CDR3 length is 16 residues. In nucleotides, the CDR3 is TGTGCCAGCACCATAGGGACGGTACATAGCTCCTACGAGCAGTACTTC. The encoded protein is CASTIGTVHSSYEQYF.

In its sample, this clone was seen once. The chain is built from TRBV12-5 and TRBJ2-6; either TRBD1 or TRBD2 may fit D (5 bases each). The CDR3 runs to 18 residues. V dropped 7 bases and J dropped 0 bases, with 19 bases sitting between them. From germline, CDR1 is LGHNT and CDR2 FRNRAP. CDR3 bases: TGTGCTAGTGCCATTCTGGGGACGAACCTCTCTGGGGCCAACGTCCTGACTTTC. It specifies CASAILGTNLSGANVLTF.